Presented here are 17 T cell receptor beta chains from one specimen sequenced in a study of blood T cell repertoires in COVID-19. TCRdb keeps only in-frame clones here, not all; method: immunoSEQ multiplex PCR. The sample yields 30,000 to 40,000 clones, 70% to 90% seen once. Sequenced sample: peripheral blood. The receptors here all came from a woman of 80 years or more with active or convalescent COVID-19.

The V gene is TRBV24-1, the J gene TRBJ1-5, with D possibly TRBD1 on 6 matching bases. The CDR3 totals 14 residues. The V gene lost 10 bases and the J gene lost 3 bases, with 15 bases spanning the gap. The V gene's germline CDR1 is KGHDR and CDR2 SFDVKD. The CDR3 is CATDTGFNNQPQHF. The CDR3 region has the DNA TGTGCCACAGACACAGGGTTCAACAATCAGCCCCAGCATTTT.

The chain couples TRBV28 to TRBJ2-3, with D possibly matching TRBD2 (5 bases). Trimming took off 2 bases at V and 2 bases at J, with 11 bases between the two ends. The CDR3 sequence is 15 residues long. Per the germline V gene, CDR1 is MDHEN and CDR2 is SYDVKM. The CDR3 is CASSLGSDFTDTQYF. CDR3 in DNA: TGTGCCAGCAGTTTAGGATCGGACTTCACAGATACGCAGTATTTT.

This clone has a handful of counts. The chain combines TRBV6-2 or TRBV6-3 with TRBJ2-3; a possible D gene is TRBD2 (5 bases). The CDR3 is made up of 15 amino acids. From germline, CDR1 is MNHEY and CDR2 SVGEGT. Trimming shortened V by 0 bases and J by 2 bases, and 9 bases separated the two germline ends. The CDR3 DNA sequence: TGTGCCAGCAGTTACTCTCCGGGATACACAGATACGCAGTATTTT. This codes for CASSYSPGYTDTQYF.

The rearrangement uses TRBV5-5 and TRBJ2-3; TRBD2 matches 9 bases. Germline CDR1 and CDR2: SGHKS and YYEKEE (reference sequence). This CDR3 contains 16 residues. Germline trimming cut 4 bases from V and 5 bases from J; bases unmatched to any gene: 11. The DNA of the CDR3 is TGTGCCAGCAGCGACTATAAAGCGGGGGGAGGAGATACGCAGTATTTT. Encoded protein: CASSDYKAGGGDTQYF.

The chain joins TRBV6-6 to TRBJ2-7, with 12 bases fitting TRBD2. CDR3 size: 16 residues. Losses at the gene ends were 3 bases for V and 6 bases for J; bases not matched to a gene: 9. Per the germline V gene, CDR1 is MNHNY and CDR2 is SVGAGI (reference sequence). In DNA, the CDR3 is TGTGCCAGCAGTTATCCATCGACTAGCGGGAGTCGCGAGCAGTACTTC. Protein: CASSYPSTSGSREQYF.

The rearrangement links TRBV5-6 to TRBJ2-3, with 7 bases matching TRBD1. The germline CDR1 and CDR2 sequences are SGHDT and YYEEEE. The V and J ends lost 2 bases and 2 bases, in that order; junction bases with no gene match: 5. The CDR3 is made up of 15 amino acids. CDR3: CASSLAGTVTDTQYF. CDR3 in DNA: TGTGCCAGCAGCTTAGCCGGGACAGTCACAGATACGCAGTATTTT.

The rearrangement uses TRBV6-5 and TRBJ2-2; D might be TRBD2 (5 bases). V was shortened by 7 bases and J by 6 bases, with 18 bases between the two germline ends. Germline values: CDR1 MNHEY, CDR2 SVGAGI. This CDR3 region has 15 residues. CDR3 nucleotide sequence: TGTGCCAGCAAGGAAGGGTTTGCGGGCGCCGGGGAGCTGTTTTTT. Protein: CASKEGFAGAGELFF.

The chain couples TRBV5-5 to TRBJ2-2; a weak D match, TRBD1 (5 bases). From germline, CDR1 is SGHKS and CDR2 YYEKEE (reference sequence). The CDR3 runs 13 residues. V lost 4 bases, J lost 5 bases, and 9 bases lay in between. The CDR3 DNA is TGTGCCAGCAGCATCGACAGTACCGGGGAGCTGTTTTTT. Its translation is CASSIDSTGELFF.

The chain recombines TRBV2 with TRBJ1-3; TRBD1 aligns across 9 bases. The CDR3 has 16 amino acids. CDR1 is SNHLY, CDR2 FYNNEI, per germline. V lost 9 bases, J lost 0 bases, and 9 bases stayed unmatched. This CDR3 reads CASADRGFISGNTIYF. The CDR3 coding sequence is TGTGCCAGTGCCGACAGGGGGTTCATCTCTGGAAACACCATATATTTT.

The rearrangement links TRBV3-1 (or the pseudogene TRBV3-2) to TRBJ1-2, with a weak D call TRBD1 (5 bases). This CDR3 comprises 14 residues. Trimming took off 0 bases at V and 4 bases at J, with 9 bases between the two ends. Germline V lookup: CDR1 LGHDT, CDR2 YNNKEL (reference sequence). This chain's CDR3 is CASSQDVGGYGYTF. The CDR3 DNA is TGTGCCAGCAGCCAAGATGTGGGGGGCTATGGCTACACCTTC.

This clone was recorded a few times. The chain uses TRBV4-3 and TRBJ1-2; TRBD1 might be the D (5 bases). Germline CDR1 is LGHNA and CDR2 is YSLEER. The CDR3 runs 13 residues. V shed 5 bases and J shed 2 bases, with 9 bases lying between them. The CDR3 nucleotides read TGCGCCAGCAGCAGGGAGGGGAACTATGGCTACACCTTC. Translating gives CASSREGNYGYTF.

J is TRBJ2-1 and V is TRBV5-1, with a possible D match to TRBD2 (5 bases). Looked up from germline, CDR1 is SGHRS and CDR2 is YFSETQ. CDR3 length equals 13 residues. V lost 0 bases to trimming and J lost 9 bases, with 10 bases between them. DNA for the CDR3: TGCGCCAGCAGCTTGGGGAGAGCGGTTGAGCAGTTCTTC. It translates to CASSLGRAVEQFF. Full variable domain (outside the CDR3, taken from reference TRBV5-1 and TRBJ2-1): KAGVTQTPRYLIKTRGQQVTLSCSPISGHRSVSWYQQTPGQGLQFLFEYFSETQRNKGNFPGRFSGRQFSNSRSEMNVSTLELGDSALYLCASSLGRAVEQFFGPGTRLTVL.

This CDR3 is CASSWGVGGSSGNTIYF. The CDR3 DNA reads as TGTGCCAGCAGTTGGGGGGTGGGCGGAAGCTCTGGAAACACCATATATTTT. This sequence joins TRBV2 and TRBJ1-3; D possibly corresponds to TRBD1 (5 bases). This CDR3 is 17 amino acids long. Between the trimmed V and J ends, which lost 5 bases and 0 bases, there was a span of 17 bases. Per germline, CDR1 SNHLY and CDR2 FYNNEI. Using reference TRBV2 and TRBJ1-3 for the parts outside the CDR3, the full variable domain is EPEVTQTPSHQVTQMGQEVILRCVPISNHLYFYWYRQILGQKVEFLVSFYNNEISEKSEIFDDQFSVERPDGSNFTLKIRSTKLEDSAMYFCASSWGVGGSSGNTIYFGEGSWLTVV.

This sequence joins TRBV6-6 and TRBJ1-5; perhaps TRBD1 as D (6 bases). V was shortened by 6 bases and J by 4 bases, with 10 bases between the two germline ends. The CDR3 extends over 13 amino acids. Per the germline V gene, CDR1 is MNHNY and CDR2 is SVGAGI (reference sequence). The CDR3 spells CASRPQGNQPQHF. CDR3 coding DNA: TGTGCCAGCAGGCCACAGGGAAATCAGCCCCAGCATTTT.

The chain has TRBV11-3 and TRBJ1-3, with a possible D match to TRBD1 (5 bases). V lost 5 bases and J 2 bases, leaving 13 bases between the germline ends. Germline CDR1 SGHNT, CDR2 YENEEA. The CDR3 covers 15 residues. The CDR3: CASSPGEGTGNTIYF. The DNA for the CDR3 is TGTGCCAGCAGCCCGGGGGAGGGGACTGGAAACACCATATATTTT.

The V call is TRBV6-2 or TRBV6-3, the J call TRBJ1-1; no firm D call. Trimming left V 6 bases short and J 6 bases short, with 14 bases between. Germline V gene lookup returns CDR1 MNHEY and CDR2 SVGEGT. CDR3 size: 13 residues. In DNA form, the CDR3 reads TGTGCCAGCAGCAACCCGTCGGAGCCTGAAGCTTTCTTT. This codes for CASSNPSEPEAFF.

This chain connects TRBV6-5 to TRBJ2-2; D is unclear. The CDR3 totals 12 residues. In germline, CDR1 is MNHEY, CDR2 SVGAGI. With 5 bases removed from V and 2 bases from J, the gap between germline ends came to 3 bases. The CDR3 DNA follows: TGTGCCAGCAGTCGTAACACCGGGGAGCTGTTTTTT. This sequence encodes CASSRNTGELFF.